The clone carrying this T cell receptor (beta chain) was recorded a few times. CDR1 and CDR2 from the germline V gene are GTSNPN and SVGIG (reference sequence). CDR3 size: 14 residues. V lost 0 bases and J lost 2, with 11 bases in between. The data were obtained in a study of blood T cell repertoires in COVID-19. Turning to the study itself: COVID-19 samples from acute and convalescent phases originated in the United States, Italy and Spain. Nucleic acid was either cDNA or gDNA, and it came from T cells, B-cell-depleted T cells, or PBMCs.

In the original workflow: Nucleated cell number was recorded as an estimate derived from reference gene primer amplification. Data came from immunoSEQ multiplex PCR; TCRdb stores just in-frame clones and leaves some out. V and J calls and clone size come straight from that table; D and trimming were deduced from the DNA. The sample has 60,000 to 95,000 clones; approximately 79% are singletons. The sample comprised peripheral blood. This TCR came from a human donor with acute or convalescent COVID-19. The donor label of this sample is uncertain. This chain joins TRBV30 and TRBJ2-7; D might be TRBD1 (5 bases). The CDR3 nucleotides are TGTGCCTGGAGTGTAGGGGCTGGGGCCTACGAGCAGTACTTC. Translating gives CAWSVGAGAYEQYF.